The subject of this entry is one TCR beta chain. Its target is unknown. This specimen belongs to a study of a mutant IDH1 vaccine in newly diagnosed glioma. At the level of the study: There were approximately 62% males and approximately 38% females among treated patients, whose mean age was about 38 years.

Study results and limitations: Patients showed vaccine-induced immune responses at a rate of around 93%.

Time point here: week 23, last vaccination. Each dose delivered 300 ug of mutant IDH1 20-mer peptide subcutaneously with imiquimod. Using immunoSEQ multiplex PCR, the repertoire was profiled, and TCRdb retains in-frame clones only, with some absent. Of tens of thousands of clones in the sample, 80% were seen once. V lost 1 base, J lost 4 bases, and 10 bases stayed unmatched. The CDR3 spans 17 residues. Germline V CDR1 and CDR2: SGHTS, YDEGEE. The sequences come from PBMCs, collected from a glioma patient whose treatment included an IDH1 peptide vaccine. The source is a man aged 35 to 55 with glioma. V gene TRBV5-8 combines with J gene TRBJ2-3, with TRBD1 matching over 9 bases. CDR3 in DNA: TGTGCCAGCAGCTTGAGGGGGACAGGGAGGTTGGCAGATACGCAGTATTTT. This gives the protein CASSLRGTGRLADTQYF.